This T cell receptor (beta chain) was captured in a study of blood T cell repertoires in COVID-19. Across the study: Collection of acute and convalescent COVID-19 samples took place in the United States, Italy and Spain.

Using immunoSEQ multiplex PCR, the repertoire was profiled, and TCRdb retains in-frame clones only, with some absent. The sample shows under 350,000 clones, approximately 86% of them seen only once. The germline V and J ends were trimmed by 7 bases and 2 bases, with 14 bases remaining between them. The CDR3 runs to 15 residues. Germline V lookup: CDR1 MDHEN, CDR2 SYDVKM. The J gene is TRBJ2-2, the V gene TRBV28, with TRBD2 as a possible D gene (6 bases). The receptor's source is a man between 18 and 35 years old with active or convalescent COVID-19. Sequenced material: peripheral blood. In DNA, the CDR3 is TGTGCCAGCATCCTCGGACTATCCAACACCGGGGAGCTGTTTTTT. Translation: CASILGLSNTGELFF.